These 26 T cell receptor beta chains share one sample of origin, sequenced in a study of blood T cell repertoires in COVID-19. Sequenced by immunoSEQ multiplex PCR; TCRdb stores in-frame clones only, minus some. The sample contains 250,000 to 300,000 clones, about 89% of which appear only once. The sequencing sample was made of peripheral blood. The source is a woman in her thirties with COVID-19, enrolled during active disease.

The gene calls are TRBV11-2 and TRBJ2-1, with 7 bases fitting TRBD2. The CDR3 contains 16 residues. CDR1 is SGHAT, CDR2 FQNNGV, per germline. Germline trimming cut 6 bases from V and 0 bases from J; bases unmatched to any gene: 8. CDR3 bases: TGTGCCAGCAGTAGCATAGCGGGTTACTCCTACAATGAGCAGTTCTTC. The encoded protein is CASSSIAGYSYNEQFF.

V gene TRBV5-6 combines with J gene TRBJ2-5; D perhaps matches TRBD1 (5 bases). Trimming took 0 bases from V and 5 from J, leaving 8 bases between them. Germline-derived CDR1 and CDR2 are SGHDT and YYEEEE. The CDR3 length is 13 residues. The DNA of the CDR3 is TGTGCCAGCAGCTTGGCAGGGTCTGAGACCCAGTACTTC. It codes for CASSLAGSETQYF. The variable domain in full, completed from reference TRBV5-6 and TRBJ2-5, reads DAGVTQSPTHLIKTRGQQVTLRCSPKSGHDTVSWYQQALGQGPQFIFQYYEEEERQRGNFPDRFSGHQFPNYSSELNVNALLLGDSALYLCASSLAGSETQYFGPGTRLLVL.

The J gene is TRBJ2-3, the V gene TRBV5-1, with a weak D call TRBD2 (6 bases). CDR1 is SGHRS and CDR2 is YFSETQ in the germline V gene. CDR3 length equals 15 residues. Trimming cost V 3 bases and J 2 bases, with 13 bases left between them. The CDR3 nucleotides are TGCGCCAGCAGCTCACAAGTAGCGGTCACAGATACGCAGTATTTT. This translates into CASSSQVAVTDTQYF.

The chain has TRBV25-1 and TRBJ2-7; TRBD2 matches 9 bases. This CDR3 spans 16 amino acids. V gave up 4 bases and J gave up 5 bases; unmatched junction bases: 12. In germline, CDR1 is MGHDK, CDR2 SYGVNS. Here the CDR3 DNA reads TGTGCCAGCAGTGCCGACCTAGCGGGAATAGGGCACGAGCAGTACTTC. This gives the protein CASSADLAGIGHEQYF.

The rearrangement links TRBV3-1 (or the pseudogene TRBV3-2) to TRBJ1-2; TRBD1 matches at 7 bases. The CDR3 has 15 residues. The J segment lost 1 base and the V segment lost 1 base, leaving 3 bases of the junction unmatched. Germline lookup yields CDR1 LGHDT and CDR2 YNNKEL (reference sequence). The CDR3 here is CASSQVGQFNYGYTF. In DNA form, the CDR3 reads TGTGCCAGCAGCCAAGTGGGACAGTTTAACTATGGCTACACCTTC.

The J gene is TRBJ1-2, the V gene TRBV29-1; D is uncertain. CDR3 length equals 16 residues. CDR1 and CDR2 (germline): SQVTM, ANQGSEA. V dropped 0 bases and J dropped 3 bases, with 17 bases sitting between them. The CDR3 bases are TGCAGCGTTGAAGATCTGGCCGGAGGTCTTGACTATGGCTACACCTTC. This sequence encodes CSVEDLAGGLDYGYTF.

The V and J genes are TRBV27 and TRBJ2-1; 13 nucleotides match TRBD2. Losses at the gene ends were 6 bases for V and 3 bases for J; bases not matched to a gene: 11. This CDR3 has 18 amino acids. CDR1 and CDR2 from the germline V gene are MNHEY and SMNVEV (reference sequence). In nucleotides, the CDR3 is TGTGCCAGCAGGTGGGGGACTAGCGGGACTGCACACTACAATGAGCAGTTCTTC. Translating gives CASRWGTSGTAHYNEQFF.

This rearrangement joins TRBV9 to TRBJ1-5; D gene ambiguous. The CDR3 sequence is 14 residues long. From germline, CDR1 is SGDLS and CDR2 YYNGEE. V lost 0 bases and J lost 6, with 10 bases in between. CDR3: CASSVEGSGQPQHF. The CDR3 DNA is TGTGCCAGCAGCGTAGAGGGAAGCGGTCAGCCCCAGCATTTT.

V usage is TRBV11-2 and J usage is TRBJ2-7; weak D call: TRBD2 (6 bases). The CDR3 length is 13 residues. The germline V and J ends were trimmed by 6 bases and 2 bases, with 11 bases remaining between them. The germline gives CDR1 SGHAT, CDR2 FQNNGV. The CDR3 spells CASSRGVTYEQYF. Written as DNA, the CDR3 is TGTGCCAGCAGTCGCGGGGTTACCTACGAGCAGTACTTC. The full variable domain, completed using reference TRBV11-2 and TRBJ2-7, is EAGVAQSPRYKIIEKRQSVAFWCNPISGHATLYWYQQILGQGPKLLIQFQNNGVVDDSQLPKDRFSAERLKGVDSTLKIQPAKLEDSAVYLCASSRGVTYEQYFGPGTRLTVT.

The chain has TRBV3-1 (or the pseudogene TRBV3-2) and TRBJ1-5, with D possibly matching TRBD1 (6 bases). The germline V and J ends were trimmed by 4 bases and 7 bases, with 17 bases remaining between them. Looked up from germline, CDR1 is LGHDT and CDR2 is YNNKEL (reference sequence). This CDR3 is 15 amino acids long. CDR3 region: CASSPGQFPRQPQHF. DNA of the CDR3: TGTGCCAGCAGCCCTGGACAGTTTCCGAGGCAGCCCCAGCATTTT.

V is TRBV19 and J is TRBJ2-5; a weak D match, TRBD1 (6 bases). V lost 3 bases, J lost 0 bases, and 11 bases lay in between. The CDR3 consists of 15 residues. The germline gives CDR1 LNHDA, CDR2 SQIVND (reference sequence). CDR3 in amino acids: CASSITRGNQETQYF. The DNA for the CDR3 is TGTGCCAGTAGTATTACCAGGGGAAACCAAGAGACCCAGTACTTC.

This clone was seen only once. This sequence joins TRBV28 and TRBJ2-2; 9 bases align to TRBD1. The trim removed 6 bases at V and 7 bases at J, leaving 6 bases unmatched. The CDR3 consists of 14 residues. Germline V lookup: CDR1 MDHEN, CDR2 SYDVKM. The CDR3 spells CASSKDRGDGELFF. CDR3 nucleotides: TGTGCCAGCAGCAAGGACAGGGGTGACGGGGAGCTGTTTTTT.

This chain links TRBV29-1 with TRBJ2-5; no reliable D call. V was pared by 6 bases and J by 0 bases, with 14 bases between. Per germline, CDR1 SQVTM and CDR2 ANQGSEA. The CDR3 sequence is 14 residues long. The CDR3 protein is CSVEKSEYQETQYF. The DNA of the CDR3 is TGCAGCGTAGAGAAGTCTGAGTACCAAGAGACCCAGTACTTC.

The rearrangement joins TRBV10-3 to TRBJ2-1, with 10 bases fitting TRBD2. V was clipped by 4 bases and J by 9 bases; unmatched bases: 18. The CDR3 contains 18 residues. Germline V gives CDR1 ENHRY, CDR2 SYGVKD. DNA of the CDR3: TGTGCCATCAGTGGCCCTCTCGCGCTAGCGGGAGTCCCGGGTGAGCAGTTCTTC. The encoded protein is CAISGPLALAGVPGEQFF.

The V and J genes are TRBV19 and TRBJ1-1; TRBD1 is a possible D gene (5 bases). This CDR3 has 14 residues. Trimming removed 3 bases from V and 4 bases from J, with 12 bases in between. Germline V CDR1 and CDR2: LNHDA, SQIVND (reference sequence). CDR3 loop: CASSIRGEGTEAFF. In DNA form, the CDR3 reads TGTGCCAGTAGTATCCGGGGGGAAGGCACTGAAGCTTTCTTT.

J is TRBJ2-1 and V is TRBV4-1; D not certain. The length of the CDR3 is 18 residues. Per germline, CDR1 MGHRA and CDR2 YSYEKL. V lost 1 base to trimming and J lost 4 bases, with 20 bases between them. The CDR3 sequence: CASSQGYTFDTKYNEQFF. In nucleotides, the CDR3 is TGCGCCAGCAGCCAAGGATATACTTTCGACACCAAGTACAATGAGCAGTTCTTC.

The chain couples TRBV7-6 to TRBJ1-1; D might be TRBD1 (6 bases). Deletions cut 1 base from V and 4 bases from J, with 31 bases between. CDR1 is SGHVS, CDR2 FNYEAQ, per germline. This CDR3 comprises 21 residues. CDR3 coding DNA: TGTGCCAGCAGCTTAGAATATGCCCGGGTACAGGGCCCCGCTTGGGTCACTGAAGCTTTCTTT. Its protein is CASSLEYARVQGPAWVTEAFF.

The chain combines TRBV27 with TRBJ1-5, with 7 bases matching TRBD1. The CDR3 has 16 residues. Germline-derived CDR1 and CDR2 are MNHEY and SMNVEV (reference sequence). Trimming removed 6 bases from V and 5 bases from J; junction bases left unmatched: 13. Written as DNA, the CDR3 is TGTGCCAGCAGCATAAGGGGAAGGGGGCTTGATCAGCCCCAGCATTTT. It translates to CASSIRGRGLDQPQHF.

This clone was seen only a few times. V usage is TRBV12-1 and J usage is TRBJ2-7; the table gives TRBD2 as D, unverified against the DNA. TRBV12-1 is a documented pseudogene. The CDR3 loop spans 15 amino acids. The CDR3 sequence is CASSFSGAGVDEQYF. The CDR3 bases are TGTGCCAGCAGCTTTTCAGGAGCGGGAGTTGACGAGCAGTACTTC.

The rearrangement uses TRBV7-6 and TRBJ1-1; 8 positions agree with TRBD1. Germline V gene data show CDR1 as SGHVS and CDR2 as FNYEAQ. The junction had 11 bases not matched to a gene; V was cut back by 5 bases and J by 6 bases. The CDR3 runs 15 residues. The CDR3 region has the DNA TGTGCCAGCAGCGACCTCGACAGGGGCAGGGCTGAAGCTTTCTTT. It yields the protein CASSDLDRGRAEAFF. The whole variable domain, filled in from reference TRBV7-6 and TRBJ1-1, reads GAGVSQSPRYKVTKRGQDVALRCDPISGHVSLYWYRQALGQGPEFLTYFNYEAQQDKSGLPNDRFSAERPEGSISTLTIQRTEQRDSAMYRCASSDLDRGRAEAFFGQGTRLTVV.

The V call is TRBV6-5, the J call TRBJ1-1; 9 bases agree with TRBD1. Germline loops: CDR1 MNHEY, CDR2 SVGAGI. The CDR3 is 14 residues long. With V trimmed by 6 bases and J by 7 bases, 9 bases remained unmatched. CDR3 amino acids: CASSAQGATGEAFF. CDR3 DNA sequence: TGTGCCAGCAGCGCACAGGGGGCGACGGGTGAAGCTTTCTTT.

CDR3 nucleotides: TGTGCCACCGGACAGGGCCCCTACGAGCAGTACTTC. This gives the protein CATGQGPYEQYF. The J gene is TRBJ2-7, the V gene TRBV19, with 8 bases matching TRBD1. CDR3 length equals 12 residues. CDR1 LNHDA and CDR2 SQIVND come from the germline V gene (reference sequence). V shed 10 bases and J 2 bases; nucleotides not matched to a gene: 4.

CDR3: CASSSPPGLAGVEQFF. The CDR3 DNA reads as TGTGCCAGCAGCTCGCCACCGGGACTAGCGGGAGTTGAGCAGTTCTTC. The J gene is TRBJ2-1, the V gene TRBV11-2, with TRBD2 matching 14 bases. The CDR3 runs 16 residues. Germline V lookup: CDR1 SGHAT, CDR2 FQNNGV. With V trimmed by 4 bases and J by 9 bases, 8 bases remained unmatched. Full variable domain (missing parts from reference TRBV11-2 and TRBJ2-1): EAGVAQSPRYKIIEKRQSVAFWCNPISGHATLYWYQQILGQGPKLLIQFQNNGVVDDSQLPKDRFSAERLKGVDSTLKIQPAKLEDSAVYLCASSSPPGLAGVEQFFGPGTRLTVL.

V gene TRBV2 combines with J gene TRBJ2-3; 8 nucleotides line up with TRBD1. The CDR3 totals 14 residues. Germline V gene lookup returns CDR1 SNHLY and CDR2 FYNNEI. Trimming at V came to 7 bases and at J to 0 bases, leaving 3 bases not matched to a gene. The DNA for the CDR3 is TGTGCCAGCAAGGACAGGGTGAGCACAGATACGCAGTATTTT. Translated: CASKDRVSTDTQYF.

The rearrangement joins TRBV28 to TRBJ2-7, with 9 positions matching TRBD2. Germline CDR1 reads MDHEN; CDR2 reads SYDVKM. CDR3 length: 15 amino acids. V lost 8 bases, J lost 3 bases, and 11 bases stayed unmatched. CDR3 DNA: TGTGCCAGCGCCTTACCGGGACTAGCTATCTACGAGCAGTACTTC. Translating it yields CASALPGLAIYEQYF.

This rearrangement joins TRBV30 to TRBJ2-7; D perhaps matches TRBD1 (6 bases). V lost 4 bases and J 1 base, leaving 17 bases between the germline ends. Germline CDR1 GTSNPN, CDR2 SVGIG (reference sequence). This CDR3 has 15 amino acids. The DNA for the CDR3 is TGTGCCTGGAAACTAAGGTCAGGGGAATCCTACGAGCAGTACTTC. Its protein is CAWKLRSGESYEQYF.